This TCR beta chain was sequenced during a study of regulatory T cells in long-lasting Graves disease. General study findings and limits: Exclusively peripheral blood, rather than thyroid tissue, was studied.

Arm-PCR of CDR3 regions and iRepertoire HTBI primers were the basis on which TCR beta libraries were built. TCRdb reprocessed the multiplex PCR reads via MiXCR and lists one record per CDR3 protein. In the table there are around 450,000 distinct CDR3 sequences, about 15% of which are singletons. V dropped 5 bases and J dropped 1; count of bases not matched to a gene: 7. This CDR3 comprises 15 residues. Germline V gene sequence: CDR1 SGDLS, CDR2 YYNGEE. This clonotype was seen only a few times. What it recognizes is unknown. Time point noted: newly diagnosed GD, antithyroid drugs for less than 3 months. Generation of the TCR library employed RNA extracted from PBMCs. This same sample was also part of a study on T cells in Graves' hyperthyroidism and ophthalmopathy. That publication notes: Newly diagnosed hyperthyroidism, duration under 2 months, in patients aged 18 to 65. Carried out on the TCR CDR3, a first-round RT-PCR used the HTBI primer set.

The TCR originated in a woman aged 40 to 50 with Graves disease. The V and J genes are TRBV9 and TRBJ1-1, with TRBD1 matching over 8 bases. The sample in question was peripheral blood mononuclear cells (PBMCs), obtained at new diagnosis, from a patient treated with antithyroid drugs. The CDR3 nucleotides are TGTGCCAGCAGTAACACCGGACAGGGGAACACTGAAGCTTTCTTT. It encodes CASSNTGQGNTEAFF.